This T cell receptor beta chain comes out of a study of Ad26.COV2.S vaccination and SARS-CoV-2 variants. TCRdb's table, derived via immunoSEQ multiplex PCR, lists solely in-frame clones and lacks some. Of fewer than 500,000 clones in the sample, about 88% were seen once. The CDR3 totals 13 residues. Germline assignment: CDR1 WSHSY and CDR2 SAAADI. The ends were cut back, 3 bases at V and 0 bases at J, with 5 bases in the middle. As for treatment: roughly 18 received Ad26.COV2.S at low or high dose, single or two shots; about 5 received placebo; per-sample allocation not given. Repertoires come from day 63 after the first vaccine or placebo injection.

This clonotype was obtained from a person aged 18-65 years who received the Ad26.COV2.S COVID-19 vaccine or a placebo. The rearrangement joins TRBV10-2 to TRBJ1-2; D call uncertain. The sample here was peripheral blood, taken in a trial of Ad26.COV2.S vaccine versus placebo. Here the CDR3 reads CASSDSTNYGYTF. As DNA, the CDR3 is TGCGCCAGCAGTGACTCTACTAACTATGGCTACACCTTC.